This T cell receptor (beta chain) originates from a study of identifying expanded T cells in peripheral blood. CDR1 is SGHKS, CDR2 YYEKEE, per germline (reference sequence). The CDR3 extends over 16 amino acids. V lost 0 bases, J lost 0 bases, and 11 bases lay in between. Whole-study findings and limits: Over about two and four weeks, about 15 and 19 clones changed, versus approximately 1.1 between replicates. Clone count variance between approximately 2-week samples rose with total template count.

Method: immunoSEQ multiplex PCR; TCRdb's copy keeps in-frame clones and lacks some. The sample lists approximately 63,000 clones, 87% occurring once. Points on this clone: Its antigen is still unknown.

Healthy donors had no documented immune events, such as infections, while sampled. V and J are TRBV5-5 and TRBJ2-3; no clear D. This TCR came from a person aged 18 to 69 in good health. Sequenced sample: blood. CDR3 in DNA: TGTGCCAGCAGCTTGGAGGCAGCCACTAGCACAGATACGCAGTATTTT. Translated: CASSLEAATSTDTQYF.